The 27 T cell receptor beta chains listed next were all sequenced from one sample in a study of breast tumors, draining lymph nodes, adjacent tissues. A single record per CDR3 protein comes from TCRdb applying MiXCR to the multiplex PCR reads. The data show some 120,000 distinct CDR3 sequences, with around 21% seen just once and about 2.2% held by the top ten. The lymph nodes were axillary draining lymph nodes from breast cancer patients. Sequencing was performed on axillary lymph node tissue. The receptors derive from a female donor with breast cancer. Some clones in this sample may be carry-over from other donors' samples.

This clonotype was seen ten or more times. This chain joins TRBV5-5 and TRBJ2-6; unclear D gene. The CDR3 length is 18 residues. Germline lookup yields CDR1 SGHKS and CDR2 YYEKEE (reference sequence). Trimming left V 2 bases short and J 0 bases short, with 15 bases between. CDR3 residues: CASSFLWQEFSGANVLTF. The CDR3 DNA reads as TGTGCCAGCAGCTTTCTGTGGCAGGAATTCTCTGGGGCCAACGTCCTGACTTTC.

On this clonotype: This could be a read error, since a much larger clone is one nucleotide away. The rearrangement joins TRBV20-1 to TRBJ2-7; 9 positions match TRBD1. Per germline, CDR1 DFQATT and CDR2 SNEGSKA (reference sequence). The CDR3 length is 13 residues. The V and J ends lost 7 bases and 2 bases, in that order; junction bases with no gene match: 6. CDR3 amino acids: CSVTGGATYEQYF. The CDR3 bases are TGCAGTGTTACAGGGGGCGCCACCTACGAGCAGTACTTC.

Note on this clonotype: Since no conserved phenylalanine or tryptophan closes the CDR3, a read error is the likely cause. CDR3 sequence (DNA): TGTGCCAGCCGATACCCTGGGGGGGGCGAGCAGTTCCTC. It specifies CASRYPGGGEQFL. The chain carries TRBV25-1 and TRBJ2-1; TRBD2 might be the D (7 bases). V was cut by 8 bases and J by 10 bases, with 18 bases left in between. Germline CDR1 is MGHDK and CDR2 is SYGVNS. The CDR3 contains 13 residues.

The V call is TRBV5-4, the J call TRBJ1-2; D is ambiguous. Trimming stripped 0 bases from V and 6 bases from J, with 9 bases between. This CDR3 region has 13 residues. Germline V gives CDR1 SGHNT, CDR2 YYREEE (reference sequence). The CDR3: CASSLDAVHGYTF. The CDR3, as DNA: TGTGCCAGCAGCTTGGATGCGGTCCATGGCTACACCTTC.

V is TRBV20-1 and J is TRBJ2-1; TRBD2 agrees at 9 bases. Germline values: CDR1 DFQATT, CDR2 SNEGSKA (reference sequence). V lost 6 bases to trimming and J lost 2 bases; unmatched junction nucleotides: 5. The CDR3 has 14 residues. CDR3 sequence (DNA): TGCAGTGCCAAACGGACTAGCGCCTACAATGAGCAGTTCTTC. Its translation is CSAKRTSAYNEQFF.

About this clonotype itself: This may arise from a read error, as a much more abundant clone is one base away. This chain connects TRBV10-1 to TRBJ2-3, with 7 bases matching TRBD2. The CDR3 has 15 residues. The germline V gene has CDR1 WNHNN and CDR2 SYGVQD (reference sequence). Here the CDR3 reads CASSGRVQSTDTQYF. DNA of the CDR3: TGTGCCAGCAGTGGGAGGGTTCAGAGCACAGATACGCAGTATTTT.

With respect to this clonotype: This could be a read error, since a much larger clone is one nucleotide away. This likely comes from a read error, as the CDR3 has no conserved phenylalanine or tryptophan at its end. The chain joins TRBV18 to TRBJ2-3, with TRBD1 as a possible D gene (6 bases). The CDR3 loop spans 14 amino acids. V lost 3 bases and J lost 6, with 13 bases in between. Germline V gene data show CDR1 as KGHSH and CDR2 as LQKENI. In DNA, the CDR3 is TGTGCCAGCTCACCTGGGACAACATCCGATACGCAGTATTCT. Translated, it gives CASSPGTTSDTQYS.

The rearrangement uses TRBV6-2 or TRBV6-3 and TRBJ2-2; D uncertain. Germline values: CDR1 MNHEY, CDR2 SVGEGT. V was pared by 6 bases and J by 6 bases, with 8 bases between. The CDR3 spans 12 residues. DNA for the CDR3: TGTGCCAGCAGCCCTCCATCCGGGGAGCTGTTTTTT. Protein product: CASSPPSGELFF.

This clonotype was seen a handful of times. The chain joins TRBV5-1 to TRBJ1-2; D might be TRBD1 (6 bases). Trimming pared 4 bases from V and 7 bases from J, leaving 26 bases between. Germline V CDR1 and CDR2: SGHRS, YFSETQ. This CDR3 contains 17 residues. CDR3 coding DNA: TGCGCCAGCAGCCCCTCGACAGGATCGACCGGGGAATCTGGCTACACCTTC. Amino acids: CASSPSTGSTGESGYTF.

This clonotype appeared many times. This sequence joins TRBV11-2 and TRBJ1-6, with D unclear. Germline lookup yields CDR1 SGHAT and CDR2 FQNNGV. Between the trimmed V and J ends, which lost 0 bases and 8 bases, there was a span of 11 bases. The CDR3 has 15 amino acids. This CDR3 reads CASSLDSPWDSPLHF. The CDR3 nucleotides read TGTGCCAGCAGCTTAGATAGCCCCTGGGATTCACCCCTCCACTTT. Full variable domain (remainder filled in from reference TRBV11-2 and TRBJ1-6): EAGVAQSPRYKIIEKRQSVAFWCNPISGHATLYWYQQILGQGPKLLIQFQNNGVVDDSQLPKDRFSAERLKGVDSTLKIQPAKLEDSAVYLCASSLDSPWDSPLHFGNGTRLTVT.

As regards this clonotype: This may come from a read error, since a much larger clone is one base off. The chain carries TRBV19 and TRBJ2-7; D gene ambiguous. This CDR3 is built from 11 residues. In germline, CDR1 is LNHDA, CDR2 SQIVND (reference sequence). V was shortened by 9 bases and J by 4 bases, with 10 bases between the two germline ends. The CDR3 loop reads CARDGRYEQYF. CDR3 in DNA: TGTGCCAGAGACGGGCGATACGAGCAGTACTTC.

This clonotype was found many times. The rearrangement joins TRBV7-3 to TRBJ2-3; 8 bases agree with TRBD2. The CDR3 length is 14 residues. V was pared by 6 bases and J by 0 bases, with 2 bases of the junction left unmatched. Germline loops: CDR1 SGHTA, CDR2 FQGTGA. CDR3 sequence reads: CASSPSGSTDTQYF. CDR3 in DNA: TGTGCCAGCAGTCCTAGCGGGAGCACAGATACGCAGTATTTT.

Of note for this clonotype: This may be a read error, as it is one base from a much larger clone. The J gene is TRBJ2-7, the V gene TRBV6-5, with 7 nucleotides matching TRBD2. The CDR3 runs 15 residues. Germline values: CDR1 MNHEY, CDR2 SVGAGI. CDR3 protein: CAGSLLASSSYEQYF. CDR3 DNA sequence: TGTGCCGGCAGTTTACTAGCGTCGAGCTCCTACGAGCAGTACTTC.

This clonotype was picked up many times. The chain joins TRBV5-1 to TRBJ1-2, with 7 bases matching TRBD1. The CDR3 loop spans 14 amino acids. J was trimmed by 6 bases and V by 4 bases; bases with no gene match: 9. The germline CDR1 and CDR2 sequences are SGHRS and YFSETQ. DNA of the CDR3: TGCGCCAGCAGCCTTTGGGACAGAGAAGATGGCTACACCTTC. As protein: CASSLWDREDGYTF.

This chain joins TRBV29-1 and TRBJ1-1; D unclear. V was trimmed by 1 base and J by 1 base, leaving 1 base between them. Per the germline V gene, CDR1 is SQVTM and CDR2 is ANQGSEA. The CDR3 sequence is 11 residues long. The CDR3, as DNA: TGCAGCGTTGAAGGGAACACTGAAGCTTTCTTT. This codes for CSVEGNTEAFF. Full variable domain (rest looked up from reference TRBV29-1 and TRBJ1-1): SAVISQKPSRDICQRGTSLTIQCQVDSQVTMMFWYRQQPGQSLTLIATANQGSEATYESGFVIDKFPISRPNLTFSTLTVSNMSPEDSSIYLCSVEGNTEAFFGQGTRLTVV.

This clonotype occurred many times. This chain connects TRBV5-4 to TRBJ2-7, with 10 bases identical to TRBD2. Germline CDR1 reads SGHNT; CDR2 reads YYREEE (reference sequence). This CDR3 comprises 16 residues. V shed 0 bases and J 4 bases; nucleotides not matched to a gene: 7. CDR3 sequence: CASSLGSGRAGYEQYF. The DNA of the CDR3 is TGTGCCAGCAGCTTGGGAAGCGGGAGGGCCGGTTACGAGCAGTACTTC.

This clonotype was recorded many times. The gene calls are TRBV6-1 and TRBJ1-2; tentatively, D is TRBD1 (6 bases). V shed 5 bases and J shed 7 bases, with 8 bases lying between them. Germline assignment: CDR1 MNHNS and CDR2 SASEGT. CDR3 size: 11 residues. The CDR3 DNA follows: TGTGCCAGCAGTACAGGGTTTGGCTACACCTTC. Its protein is CASSTGFGYTF.

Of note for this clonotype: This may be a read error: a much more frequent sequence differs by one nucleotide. CDR3: CATGVALELF. CDR3 DNA sequence: TGTGCCACCGGGGTGGCCTTAGAGCTCTTC. The J gene is TRBJ2-1, the V gene TRBV24-1; D gene uncertain. CDR3 length: 10 residues. Germline V lookup: CDR1 KGHDR, CDR2 SFDVKD.

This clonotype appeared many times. The CDR3 coding sequence is TGTGCCAGCAGCTCCACCGGGACAGGCAACGAAAAACTGTTTTTT. It codes for CASSSTGTGNEKLFF. The V gene is TRBV6-2 or TRBV6-3, the J gene TRBJ1-4, with TRBD1 matching over 8 bases. V trimming: 6 bases; J trimming: 8 bases; junction bases outside the gene matches: 11. The CDR3 is made up of 15 amino acids. The germline gives CDR1 MNHEY, CDR2 SVGEGT.

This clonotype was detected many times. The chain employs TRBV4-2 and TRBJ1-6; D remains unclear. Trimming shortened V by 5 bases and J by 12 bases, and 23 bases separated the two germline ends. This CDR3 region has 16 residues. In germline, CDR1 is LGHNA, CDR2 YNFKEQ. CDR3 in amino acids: CASSYGPGSGMEPLHF. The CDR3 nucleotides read TGTGCCAGCAGCTACGGCCCGGGGTCAGGCATGGAACCCCTCCACTTT.

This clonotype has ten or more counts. CDR3 region: CASSLDGRARKQFF. In DNA, the CDR3 is TGTGCCAGCAGCTTAGATGGGAGGGCCAGAAAGCAGTTCTTC. The V call is TRBV7-2, the J call TRBJ2-1, with TRBD2 identical over 7 bases. Germline CDR1 SGHTA, CDR2 FQGNSA. CDR3 length equals 14 residues. V trimming: 1 base; J trimming: 11 bases; junction bases outside the gene matches: 8.

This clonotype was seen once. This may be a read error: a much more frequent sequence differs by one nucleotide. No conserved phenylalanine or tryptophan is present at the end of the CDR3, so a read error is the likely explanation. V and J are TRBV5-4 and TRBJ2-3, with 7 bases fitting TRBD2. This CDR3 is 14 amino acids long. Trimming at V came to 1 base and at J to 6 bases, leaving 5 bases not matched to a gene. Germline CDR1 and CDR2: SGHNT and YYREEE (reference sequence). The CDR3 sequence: CASSLKTSPDTQYL. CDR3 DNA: TGTGCCAGCAGCTTGAAGACTAGCCCCGATACGCAGTATCTT.

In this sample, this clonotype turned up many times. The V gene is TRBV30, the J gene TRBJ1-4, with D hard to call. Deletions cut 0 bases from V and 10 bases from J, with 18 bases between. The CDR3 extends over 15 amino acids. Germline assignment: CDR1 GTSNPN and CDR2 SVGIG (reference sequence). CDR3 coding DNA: TGTGCCTGGAGTGTACCCGGTGGGCGGCGGGGAAAACTGTTTTTT. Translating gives CAWSVPGGRRGKLFF.

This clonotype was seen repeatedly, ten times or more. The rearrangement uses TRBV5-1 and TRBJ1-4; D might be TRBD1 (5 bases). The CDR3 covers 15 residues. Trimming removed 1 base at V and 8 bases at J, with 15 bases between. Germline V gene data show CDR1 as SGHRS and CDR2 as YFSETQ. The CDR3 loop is CASSLRLGEREKLFF. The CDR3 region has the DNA TGCGCCAGCAGCTTGCGCTTAGGGGAGAGGGAAAAACTGTTTTTT.

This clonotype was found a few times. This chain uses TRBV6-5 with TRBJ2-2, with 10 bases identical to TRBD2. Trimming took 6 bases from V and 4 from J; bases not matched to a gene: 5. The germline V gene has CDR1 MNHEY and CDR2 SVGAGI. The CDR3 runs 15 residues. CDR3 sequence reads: CASSRSGRATGELFF. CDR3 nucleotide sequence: TGTGCCAGCAGCCGCAGCGGGAGGGCCACCGGGGAGCTGTTTTTT.

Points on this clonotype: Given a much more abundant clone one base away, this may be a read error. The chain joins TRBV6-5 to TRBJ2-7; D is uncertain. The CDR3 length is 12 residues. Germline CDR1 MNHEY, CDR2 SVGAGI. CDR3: CAGSYGASEQYF. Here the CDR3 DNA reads TGTGCCGGCAGTTACGGAGCTTCCGAGCAGTACTTC.

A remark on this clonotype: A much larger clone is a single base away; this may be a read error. CDR3 protein: CASSHTSGSYNEQSF. CDR3 DNA sequence: TGCGCCAGCTCTCATACTAGCGGGAGTTACAATGAGCAGTCCTTC. The chain combines TRBV4-1 with TRBJ2-1; TRBD2 agrees at 11 bases. CDR1 is MGHRA and CDR2 is YSYEKL in the germline V gene. The CDR3 is 15 residues long.